This T cell receptor beta chain was profiled in a study of blood T cell repertoires in COVID-19. Here immunoSEQ multiplex PCR was the method, and the copy in TCRdb shows in-frame clones only, minus some. The table has fewer than 250,000 clones, roughly 87% seen once. Germline-derived CDR1 and CDR2 are SGHTA and FQGNSA. Losses at the gene ends were 1 base for V and 7 bases for J; bases not matched to a gene: 6. The CDR3 runs 15 residues. The receptor comes from a woman in her thirties with acute COVID-19. The sample consisted of PBMCs or T cells enriched from blood (not recorded which). The chain recombines TRBV7-2 with TRBJ1-2; 10 bases are shared with TRBD1. Written as DNA, the CDR3 is TGTGCCAGCAGCTTAGGGGGGACAGGGGTCGGTGGCTACACCTTC. It yields the protein CASSLGGTGVGGYTF.